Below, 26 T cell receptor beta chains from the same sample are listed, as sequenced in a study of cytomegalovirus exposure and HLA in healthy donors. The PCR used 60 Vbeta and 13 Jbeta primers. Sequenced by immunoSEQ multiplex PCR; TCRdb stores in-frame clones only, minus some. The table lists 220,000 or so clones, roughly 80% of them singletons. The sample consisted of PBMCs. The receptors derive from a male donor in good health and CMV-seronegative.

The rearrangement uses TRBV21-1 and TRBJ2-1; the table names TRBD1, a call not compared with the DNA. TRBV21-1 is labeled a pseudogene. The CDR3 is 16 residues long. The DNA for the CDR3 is TGTGCCAGCAGCAACGACGGGACAGTCTCCTACAATGAGCAGTTCTTC. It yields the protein CASSNDGTVSYNEQFF.

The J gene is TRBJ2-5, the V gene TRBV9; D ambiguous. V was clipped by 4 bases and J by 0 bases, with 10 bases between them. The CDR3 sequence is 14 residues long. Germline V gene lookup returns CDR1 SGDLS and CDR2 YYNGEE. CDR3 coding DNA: TGTGCCAGCAGCCCTTACGGTAACCAAGAGACCCAGTACTTC. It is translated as CASSPYGNQETQYF.

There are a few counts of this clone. The CDR3 DNA reads TGCAGCGTTGGGGTAGGGAGTGGTAAACTGTTTTTT. Translated, it gives CSVGVGSGKLFF. The gene calls are TRBV29-1 and TRBJ1-4; D is unresolved. The CDR3 consists of 12 residues. CDR1 and CDR2 (germline): SQVTM, ANQGSEA. Trimming took 4 bases from V and 11 from J, leaving 14 bases between them.

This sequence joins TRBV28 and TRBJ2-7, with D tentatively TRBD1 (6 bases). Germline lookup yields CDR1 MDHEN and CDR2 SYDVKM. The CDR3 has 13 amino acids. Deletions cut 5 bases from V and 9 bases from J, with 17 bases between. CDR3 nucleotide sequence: TGTGCCAGCAGTGAGACAACAGGGCCTGGGCAGTACTTC. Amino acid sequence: CASSETTGPGQYF.

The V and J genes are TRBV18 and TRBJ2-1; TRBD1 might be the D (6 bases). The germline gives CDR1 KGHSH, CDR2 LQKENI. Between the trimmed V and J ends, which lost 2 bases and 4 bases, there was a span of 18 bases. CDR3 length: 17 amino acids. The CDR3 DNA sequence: TGTGCCAGCTCACCATCGATTTTGTCCAGGGGATACAATGAGCAGTTCTTC. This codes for CASSPSILSRGYNEQFF.

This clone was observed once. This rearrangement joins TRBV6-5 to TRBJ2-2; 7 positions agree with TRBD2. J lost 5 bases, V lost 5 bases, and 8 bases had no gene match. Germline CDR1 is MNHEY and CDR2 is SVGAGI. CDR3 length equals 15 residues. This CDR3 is CASSRDRAGTGELFF. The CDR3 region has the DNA TGTGCCAGCAGTCGCGACAGAGCGGGAACCGGGGAGCTGTTTTTT.

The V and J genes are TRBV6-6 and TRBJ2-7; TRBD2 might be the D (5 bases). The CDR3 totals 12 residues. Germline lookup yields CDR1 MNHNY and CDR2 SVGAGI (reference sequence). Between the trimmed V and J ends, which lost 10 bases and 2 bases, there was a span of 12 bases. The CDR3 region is CATEDHTYEQYF. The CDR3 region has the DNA TGTGCCACGGAGGACCACACCTACGAGCAGTACTTC.

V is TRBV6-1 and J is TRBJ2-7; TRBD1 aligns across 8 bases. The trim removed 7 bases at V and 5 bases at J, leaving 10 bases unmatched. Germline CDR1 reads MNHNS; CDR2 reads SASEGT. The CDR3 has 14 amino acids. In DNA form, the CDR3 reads TGTGCCAGCACCCTCCACAGGGGGAGCAACGAGCAGTACTTC. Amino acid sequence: CASTLHRGSNEQYF.

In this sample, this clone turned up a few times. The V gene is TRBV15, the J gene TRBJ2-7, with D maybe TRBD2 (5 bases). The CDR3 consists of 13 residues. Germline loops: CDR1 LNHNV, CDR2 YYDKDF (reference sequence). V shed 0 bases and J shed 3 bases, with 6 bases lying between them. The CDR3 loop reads CATSRDEGYEQYF. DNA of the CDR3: TGTGCCACCAGCAGAGATGAGGGCTACGAGCAGTACTTC.

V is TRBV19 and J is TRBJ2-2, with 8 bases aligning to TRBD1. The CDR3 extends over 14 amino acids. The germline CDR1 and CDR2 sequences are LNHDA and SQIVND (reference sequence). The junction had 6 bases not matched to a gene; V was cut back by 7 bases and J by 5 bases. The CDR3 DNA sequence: TGTGCCAGTATAGGAACAGGGGGGACCGGGGAGCTGTTTTTT. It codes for CASIGTGGTGELFF.

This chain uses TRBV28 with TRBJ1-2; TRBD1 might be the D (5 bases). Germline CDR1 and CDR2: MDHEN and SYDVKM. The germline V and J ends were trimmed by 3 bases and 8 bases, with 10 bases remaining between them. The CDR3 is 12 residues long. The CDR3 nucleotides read TGTGCCAGCAGTTTTGGAACAGGCGGCTACACCTTC. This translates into CASSFGTGGYTF.

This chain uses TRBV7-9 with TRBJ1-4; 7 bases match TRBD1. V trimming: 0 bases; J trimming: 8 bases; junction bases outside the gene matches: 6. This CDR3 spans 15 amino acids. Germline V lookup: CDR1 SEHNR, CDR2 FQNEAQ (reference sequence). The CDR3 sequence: CASSLAHRGEEKLFF. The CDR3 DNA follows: TGTGCCAGCAGCTTAGCGCACAGGGGAGAGGAAAAACTGTTTTTT.

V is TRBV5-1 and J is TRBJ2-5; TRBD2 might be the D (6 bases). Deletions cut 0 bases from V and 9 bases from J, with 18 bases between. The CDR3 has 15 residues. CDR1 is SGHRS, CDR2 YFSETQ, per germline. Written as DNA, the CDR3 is TGCGCCAGCAGCTTGGGCGGGACGAAGGACCCGGCCCAGTACTTC. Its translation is CASSLGGTKDPAQYF.

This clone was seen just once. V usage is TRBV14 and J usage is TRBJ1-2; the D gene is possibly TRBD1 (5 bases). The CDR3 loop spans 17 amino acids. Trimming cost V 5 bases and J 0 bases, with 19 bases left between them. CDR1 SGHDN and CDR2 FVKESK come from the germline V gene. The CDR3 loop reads CASSVLFVQAPNYGYTF. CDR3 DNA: TGTGCCAGCAGCGTTCTTTTCGTACAGGCTCCTAACTATGGCTACACCTTC.

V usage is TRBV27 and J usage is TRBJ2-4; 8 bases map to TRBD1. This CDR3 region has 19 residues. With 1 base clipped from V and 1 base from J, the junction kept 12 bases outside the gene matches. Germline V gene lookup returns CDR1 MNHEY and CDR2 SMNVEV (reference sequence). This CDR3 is CASSLLAGQGDGAKNIQYF. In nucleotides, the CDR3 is TGTGCCAGCAGTTTATTAGCCGGACAGGGCGACGGGGCCAAAAACATTCAGTACTTC.

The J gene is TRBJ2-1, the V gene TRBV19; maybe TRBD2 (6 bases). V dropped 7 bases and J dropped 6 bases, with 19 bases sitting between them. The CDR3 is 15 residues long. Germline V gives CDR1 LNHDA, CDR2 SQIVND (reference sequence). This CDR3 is CASMETGTAANEQFF. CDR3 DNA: TGTGCCAGTATGGAGACCGGGACTGCTGCCAATGAGCAGTTCTTC.

The CDR3: CASSPPGGTYEQYF. The CDR3 nucleotides read TGTGCCAGCAGCCCCCCCGGGGGGACCTACGAGCAGTACTTC. The genes are TRBV28 and TRBJ2-7, with 7 bases identical to TRBD2. Unmatched junction bases numbered 7, after V lost 6 bases and J lost 2 bases. CDR1 and CDR2 from the germline V gene are MDHEN and SYDVKM. This CDR3 comprises 14 residues.

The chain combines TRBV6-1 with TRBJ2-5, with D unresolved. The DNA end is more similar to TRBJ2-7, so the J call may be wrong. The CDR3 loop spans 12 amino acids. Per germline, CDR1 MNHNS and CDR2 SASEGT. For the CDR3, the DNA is TGTGCCAGCAGTGTTTCCTCCTACGAGCAGTACTTC. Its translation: CASSVSSYEQYF.

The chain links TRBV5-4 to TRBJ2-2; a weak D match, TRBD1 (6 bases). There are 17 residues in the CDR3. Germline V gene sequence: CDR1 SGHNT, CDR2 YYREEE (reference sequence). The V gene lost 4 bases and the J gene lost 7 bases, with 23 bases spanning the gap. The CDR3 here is CASSPEPTMGTIGELFF. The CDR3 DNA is TGTGCCAGCAGCCCCGAACCGACTATGGGGACAATCGGGGAGCTGTTTTTT.

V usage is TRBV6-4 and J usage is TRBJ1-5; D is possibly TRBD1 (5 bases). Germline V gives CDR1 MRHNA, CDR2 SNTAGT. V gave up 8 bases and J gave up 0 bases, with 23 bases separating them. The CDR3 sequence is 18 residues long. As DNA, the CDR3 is TGTGCCAGCTCAACAAACCGCAGGGATTTCTATAGCAATCAGCCCCAGCATTTT. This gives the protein CASSTNRRDFYSNQPQHF.

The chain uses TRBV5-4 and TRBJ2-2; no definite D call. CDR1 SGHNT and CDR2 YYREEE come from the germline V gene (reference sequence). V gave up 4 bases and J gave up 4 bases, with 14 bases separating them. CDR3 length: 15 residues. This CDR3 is CASSPAPKLTGELFF. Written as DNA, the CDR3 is TGTGCCAGCAGCCCCGCTCCCAAACTCACCGGGGAGCTGTTTTTT. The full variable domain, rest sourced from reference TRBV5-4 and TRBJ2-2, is ETGVTQSPTHLIKTRGQQVTLRCSSQSGHNTVSWYQQALGQGPQFIFQYYREEENGRGNFPPRFSGLQFPNYSSELNVNALELDDSALYLCASSPAPKLTGELFFGEGSRLTVL.

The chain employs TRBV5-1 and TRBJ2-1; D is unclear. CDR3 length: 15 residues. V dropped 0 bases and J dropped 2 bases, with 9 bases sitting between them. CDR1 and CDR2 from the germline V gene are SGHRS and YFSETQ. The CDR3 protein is CASSLGPRTYNEQFF. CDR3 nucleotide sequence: TGCGCCAGCAGCTTGGGGCCCAGGACCTACAATGAGCAGTTCTTC.

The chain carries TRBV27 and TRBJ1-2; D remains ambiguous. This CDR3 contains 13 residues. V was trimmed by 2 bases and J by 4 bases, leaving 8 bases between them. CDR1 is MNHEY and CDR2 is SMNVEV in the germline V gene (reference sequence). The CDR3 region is CASSLGRLYGYTF. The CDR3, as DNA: TGTGCCAGCAGTTTAGGGAGACTCTATGGCTACACCTTC.

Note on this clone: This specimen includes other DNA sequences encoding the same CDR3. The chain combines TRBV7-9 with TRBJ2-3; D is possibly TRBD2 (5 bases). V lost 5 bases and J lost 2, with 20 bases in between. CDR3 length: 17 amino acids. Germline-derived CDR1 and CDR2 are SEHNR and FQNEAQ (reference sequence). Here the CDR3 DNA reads TGTGCCAGCAGCCCTAGCTTTTGGGAGCCGCTCACAGATACGCAGTATTTT. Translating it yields CASSPSFWEPLTDTQYF.

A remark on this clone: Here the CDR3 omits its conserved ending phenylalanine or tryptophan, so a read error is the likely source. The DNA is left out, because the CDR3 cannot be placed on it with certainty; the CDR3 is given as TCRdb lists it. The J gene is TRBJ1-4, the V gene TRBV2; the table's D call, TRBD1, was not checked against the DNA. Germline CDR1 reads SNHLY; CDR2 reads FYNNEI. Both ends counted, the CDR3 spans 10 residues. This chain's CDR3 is CASEGQWPRV.

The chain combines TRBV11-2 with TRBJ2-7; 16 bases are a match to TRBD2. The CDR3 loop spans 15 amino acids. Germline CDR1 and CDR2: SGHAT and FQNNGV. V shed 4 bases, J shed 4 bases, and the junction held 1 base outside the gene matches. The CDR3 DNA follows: TGTGCCAGCAGCTCGGGACTAGCGGGAGGGTACGAGCAGTACTTC. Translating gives CASSSGLAGGYEQYF. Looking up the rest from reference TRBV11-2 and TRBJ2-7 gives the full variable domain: EAGVAQSPRYKIIEKRQSVAFWCNPISGHATLYWYQQILGQGPKLLIQFQNNGVVDDSQLPKDRFSAERLKGVDSTLKIQPAKLEDSAVYLCASSSGLAGGYEQYFGPGTRLTVT.